A single sample is the source of the 16 T cell receptor beta chains below, sequenced in a study of PD-1 blockade in mismatch repair-deficient tumors. Clones were sequenced by immunoSEQ multiplex PCR, and TCRdb holds only the in-frame ones, with some missing. The table lists some 130,000 clones, 88% of them singletons, with roughly 10% in the top ten. The source material was peripheral blood, sampled approximately 69 weeks after starting pembrolizumab. The receptors come from an adult with mismatch repair-deficient cancer.

This chain connects TRBV25-1 to TRBJ2-5, with 13 bases aligning to TRBD2. Looked up from germline, CDR1 is MGHDK and CDR2 is SYGVNS. J gave up 3 bases and V 3 bases, and 10 bases lay outside the gene matches. The CDR3 consists of 18 residues. CDR3 nucleotide sequence: TGTGCCAGCAGTGATTCAATCGGACTAGCGGGAGAGGAAGAGACCCAGTACTTC. Protein: CASSDSIGLAGEEETQYF.

As to this clone: The same CDR3 also results from other DNA sequences found in this sample. The V call is TRBV2, the J call TRBJ2-7; D perhaps matches TRBD1 (5 bases). The CDR3 consists of 14 residues. The V end was cut by 0 bases, the J end by 3 bases, with 9 bases between. Per germline, CDR1 SNHLY and CDR2 FYNNEI. The CDR3: CASSEAGVDYEQYF. CDR3 bases: TGTGCCAGCAGTGAAGCAGGGGTGGACTACGAGCAGTACTTC.

The chain is built from TRBV29-1 and TRBJ1-1, with TRBD1 as a possible D gene (6 bases). Germline CDR1 reads SQVTM; CDR2 reads ANQGSEA. The ends were cut back, 7 bases at V and 0 bases at J, with 12 bases in the middle. The CDR3 runs 13 residues. Here the CDR3 DNA reads TGCAGCGGAGAAGGACAGATGAACACTGAAGCTTTCTTT. It specifies CSGEGQMNTEAFF.

V is TRBV30 and J is TRBJ2-7; TRBD1 agrees at 7 bases. The CDR3 spans 15 residues. Per the germline V gene, CDR1 is GTSNPN and CDR2 is SVGIG (reference sequence). Germline trimming cut 2 bases from V and 0 bases from J; bases unmatched to any gene: 7. The CDR3 region has the DNA TGTGCCTGGAGTTACGGGACAGACAGCTCCTACGAGCAGTACTTC. It codes for CAWSYGTDSSYEQYF.

The chain has TRBV5-1 and TRBJ1-2; perhaps TRBD1 as D (5 bases). Germline V gene lookup returns CDR1 SGHRS and CDR2 YFSETQ. V lost 4 bases to trimming and J lost 3 bases, with 16 bases between them. This CDR3 is 15 amino acids long. The CDR3 loop reads CASSGMTRGDYGYTF. The CDR3 nucleotides read TGCGCCAGCAGCGGGATGACCCGAGGGGACTATGGCTACACCTTC. Drawing the rest from reference TRBV5-1 and TRBJ1-2, the complete variable domain is KAGVTQTPRYLIKTRGQQVTLSCSPISGHRSVSWYQQTPGQGLQFLFEYFSETQRNKGNFPGRFSGRQFSNSRSEMNVSTLELGDSALYLCASSGMTRGDYGYTFGSGTRLTVV.

The chain recombines TRBV14 with TRBJ2-3, with D uncertain. CDR1 and CDR2 (germline): SGHDN, FVKESK. Trimming pared 5 bases from V and 2 bases from J, leaving 14 bases between. The CDR3 contains 15 residues. The CDR3 DNA reads TGTGCCAGCAGCTCTATGGGCCTACACACAGATACGCAGTATTTT. Its translation is CASSSMGLHTDTQYF.

The rearrangement links TRBV11-2 to TRBJ2-5; D possibly corresponds to TRBD1 (6 bases). Germline V CDR1 and CDR2: SGHAT, FQNNGV. Trimming removed 6 bases from V and 5 bases from J, with 19 bases in between. The CDR3 is 15 residues long. The CDR3 DNA is TGTGCCAGCAGACATCTCAGGGGCCGCGGGGAGACCCAGTACTTC. This encodes CASRHLRGRGETQYF.

The V and J genes are TRBV5-4 and TRBJ2-5; 10 positions agree with TRBD2. V was pared by 4 bases and J by 1 base, with 16 bases of the junction left unmatched. In germline, CDR1 is SGHNT, CDR2 YYREEE (reference sequence). This CDR3 is 19 amino acids long. The CDR3 DNA is TGTGCCAGCAGCCCTGGGGGGCTTCTAGCGGGAGCATCCCAAGAGACCCAGTACTTC. Protein: CASSPGGLLAGASQETQYF.

The CDR3 nucleotides are TGTGCCAGCAGCTTGCCGGCAGAAACTAGCACAGATACGCAGTATTTT. Its translation: CASSLPAETSTDTQYF. The chain carries TRBV5-4 and TRBJ2-3; no clear D. Per germline, CDR1 SGHNT and CDR2 YYREEE (reference sequence). Trimming took 1 base from V and 0 from J, leaving 12 bases between them. The CDR3 has 16 residues.

This rearrangement joins TRBV27 to TRBJ2-3, with 7 bases matching TRBD1. The V and J ends lost 2 bases and 1 base, in that order; junction bases with no gene match: 9. The CDR3 covers 17 residues. The V gene's germline CDR1 is MNHEY and CDR2 SMNVEV (reference sequence). This CDR3 reads CASSLNQGVLGTDTQYF. In DNA, the CDR3 is TGTGCCAGCAGTTTAAACCAGGGGGTGTTGGGCACAGATACGCAGTATTTT.

This chain joins TRBV27 and TRBJ2-1; D is unresolved. Germline lookup yields CDR1 MNHEY and CDR2 SMNVEV (reference sequence). Trimming removed 9 bases from V and 11 bases from J, with 14 bases in between. The length of the CDR3 is 11 residues. CDR3 nucleotide sequence: TGTGCCAGTACCCTGACCCCTAAGCAGTTCTTC. Its protein product is CASTLTPKQFF.

The rearrangement joins TRBV28 to TRBJ2-7; D might be TRBD2 (5 bases). V was shortened by 5 bases and J by 2 bases, with 16 bases between the two germline ends. CDR1 is MDHEN and CDR2 is SYDVKM in the germline V gene. This CDR3 region has 15 residues. The CDR3 reads CASSRSPAVAYEQYF. The CDR3 DNA reads as TGTGCCAGCAGTCGAAGCCCAGCGGTAGCCTACGAGCAGTACTTC. Complete variable domain (other parts from reference TRBV28 and TRBJ2-7): DVKVTQSSRYLVKRTGEKVFLECVQDMDHENMFWYRQDPGLGLRLIYFSYDVKMKEKGDIPEGYSVSREKKERFSLILESASTNQTSMYLCASSRSPAVAYEQYFGPGTRLTVT.

The rearrangement links TRBV11-2 to TRBJ2-3; TRBD2 agrees at 13 bases. Germline CDR1 reads SGHAT; CDR2 reads FQNNGV. V gave up 6 bases and J gave up 4 bases; unmatched junction bases: 13. This CDR3 is 18 amino acids long. The CDR3 coding sequence is TGTGCCAGCAGGTTCGGACTAGCGGGAGACCCTTTTCCAGATACGCAGTATTTT. This translates into CASRFGLAGDPFPDTQYF.

This clone has just one count. The chain carries TRBV25-1 and TRBJ2-5, with unresolved D. The CDR3 covers 18 residues. Germline CDR1 is MGHDK and CDR2 is SYGVNS. Trimming removed 3 bases at V and 7 bases at J, with 27 bases between. In DNA, the CDR3 is TGTGCCAGCAGTGAGTCGGGCCCTGGTAGGACCCTCGCCTGGACCCAGTACTTC. This sequence encodes CASSESGPGRTLAWTQYF.

The chain joins TRBV5-6 to TRBJ2-3, with D possibly matching TRBD2 (5 bases). V gave up 4 bases and J gave up 2 bases, with 14 bases separating them. The CDR3 sequence is 15 residues long. The germline gives CDR1 SGHDT, CDR2 YYEEEE. CDR3 sequence (DNA): TGTGCCAGCAGCCTACTAGTTTTCAACACAGATACGCAGTATTTT. It encodes CASSLLVFNTDTQYF. The full variable domain, in which reference TRBV5-6 and TRBJ2-3 provide the parts outside the CDR3, is DAGVTQSPTHLIKTRGQQVTLRCSPKSGHDTVSWYQQALGQGPQFIFQYYEEEERQRGNFPDRFSGHQFPNYSSELNVNALLLGDSALYLCASSLLVFNTDTQYFGPGTRLTVL.

The CDR3 loop reads CASSQPLAGSGNTIYF. The DNA of the CDR3 is TGCGCCAGCAGCCAACCCCTGGCAGGGTCTGGAAACACCATATATTTT. V and J are TRBV4-1 and TRBJ1-3, with a tentative D call TRBD1 (5 bases). The CDR3 totals 16 residues. The germline V and J ends were trimmed by 2 bases and 1 base, with 12 bases remaining between them. Per germline, CDR1 MGHRA and CDR2 YSYEKL.